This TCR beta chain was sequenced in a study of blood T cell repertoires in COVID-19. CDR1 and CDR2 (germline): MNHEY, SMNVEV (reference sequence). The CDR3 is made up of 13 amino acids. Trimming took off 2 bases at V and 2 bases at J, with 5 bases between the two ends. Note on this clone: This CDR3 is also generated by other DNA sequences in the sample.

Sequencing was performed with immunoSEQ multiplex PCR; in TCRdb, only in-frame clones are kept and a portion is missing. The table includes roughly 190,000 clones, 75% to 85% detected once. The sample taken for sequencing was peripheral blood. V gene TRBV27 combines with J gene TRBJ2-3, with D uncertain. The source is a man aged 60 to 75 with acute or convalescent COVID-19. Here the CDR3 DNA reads TGTGCCAGCAGTTTAGTTAACACAGATACGCAGTATTTT. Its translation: CASSLVNTDTQYF.